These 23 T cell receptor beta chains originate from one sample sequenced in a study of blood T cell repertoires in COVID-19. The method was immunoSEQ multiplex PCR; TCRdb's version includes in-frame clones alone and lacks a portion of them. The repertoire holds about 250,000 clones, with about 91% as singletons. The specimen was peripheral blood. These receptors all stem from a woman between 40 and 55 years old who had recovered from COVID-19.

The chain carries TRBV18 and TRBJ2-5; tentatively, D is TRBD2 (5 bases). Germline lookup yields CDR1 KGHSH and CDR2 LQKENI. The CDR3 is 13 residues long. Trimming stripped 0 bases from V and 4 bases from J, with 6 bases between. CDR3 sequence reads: CASSPPGGETQYF. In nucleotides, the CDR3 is TGTGCCAGCTCACCACCAGGAGGAGAGACCCAGTACTTC. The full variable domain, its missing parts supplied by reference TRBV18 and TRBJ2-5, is NAGVMQNPRHLVRRRGQEARLRCSPMKGHSHVYWYRQLPEEGLKFMVYLQKENIIDESGMPKERFSAEFPKEGPSILRIQQVVRGDSAAYFCASSPPGGETQYFGPGTRLLVL.

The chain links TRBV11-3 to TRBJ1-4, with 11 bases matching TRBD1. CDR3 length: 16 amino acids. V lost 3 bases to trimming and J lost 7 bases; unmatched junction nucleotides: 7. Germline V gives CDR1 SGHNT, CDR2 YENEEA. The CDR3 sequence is CASSFGPGQGGEKLFF. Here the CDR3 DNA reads TGTGCCAGCAGCTTCGGACCGGGACAGGGGGGTGAAAAACTGTTTTTT.

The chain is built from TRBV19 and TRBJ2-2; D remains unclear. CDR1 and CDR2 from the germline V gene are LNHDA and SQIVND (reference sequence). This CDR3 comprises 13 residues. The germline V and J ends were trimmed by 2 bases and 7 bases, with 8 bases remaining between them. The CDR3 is CASSIFTSGELFF. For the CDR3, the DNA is TGTGCCAGTAGTATATTTACGAGCGGGGAGCTGTTTTTT. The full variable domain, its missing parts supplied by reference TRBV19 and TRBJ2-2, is DGGITQSPKYLFRKEGQNVTLSCEQNLNHDAMYWYRQDPGQGLRLIYYSQIVNDFQKGDIAEGYSVSREKKESFPLTVTSAQKNPTAFYLCASSIFTSGELFFGEGSRLTVL.

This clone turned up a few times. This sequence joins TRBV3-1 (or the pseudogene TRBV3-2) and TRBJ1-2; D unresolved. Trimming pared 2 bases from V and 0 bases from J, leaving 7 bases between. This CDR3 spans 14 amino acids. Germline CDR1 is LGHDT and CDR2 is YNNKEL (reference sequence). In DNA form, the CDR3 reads TGTGCCAGCAGCCAAAGAGGTTCTAACTATGGCTACACCTTC. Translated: CASSQRGSNYGYTF.

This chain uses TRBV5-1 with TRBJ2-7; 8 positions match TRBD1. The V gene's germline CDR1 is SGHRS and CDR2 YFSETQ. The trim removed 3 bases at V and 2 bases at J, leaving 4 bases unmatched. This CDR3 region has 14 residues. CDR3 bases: TGCGCCAGCAGCTCGGGACAGGAGCCCTACGAGCAGTACTTC. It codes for CASSSGQEPYEQYF.

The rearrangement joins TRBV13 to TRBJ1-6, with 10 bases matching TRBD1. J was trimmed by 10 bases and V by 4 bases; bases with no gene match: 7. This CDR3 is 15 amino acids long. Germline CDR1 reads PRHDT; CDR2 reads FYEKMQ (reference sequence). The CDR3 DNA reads TGTGCCAGCAGCTACCGGGACAGGGGTTTGTCACCCCTCCACTTT. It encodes CASSYRDRGLSPLHF.

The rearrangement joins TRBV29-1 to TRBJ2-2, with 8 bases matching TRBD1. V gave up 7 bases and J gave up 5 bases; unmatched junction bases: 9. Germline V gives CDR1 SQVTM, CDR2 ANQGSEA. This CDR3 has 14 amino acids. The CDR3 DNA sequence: TGCAGCGCCTGGACAGGGAGGCTTACCGGGGAGCTGTTTTTT. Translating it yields CSAWTGRLTGELFF.

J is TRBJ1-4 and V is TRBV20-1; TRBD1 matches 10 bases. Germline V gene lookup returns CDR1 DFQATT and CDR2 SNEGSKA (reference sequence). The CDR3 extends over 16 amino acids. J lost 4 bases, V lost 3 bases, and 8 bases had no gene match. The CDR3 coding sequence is TGCAGTGCTAGTCAACCGGGACAGGGGTTTAATGAAAAACTGTTTTTT. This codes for CSASQPGQGFNEKLFF.

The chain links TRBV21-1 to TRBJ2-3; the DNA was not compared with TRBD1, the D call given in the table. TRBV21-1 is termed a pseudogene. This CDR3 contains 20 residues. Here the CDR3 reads CASVQPLYSEYRGITDTQYF. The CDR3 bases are TGTGCCAGCGTACAGCCCCTTTACTCGGAATACAGGGGGATCACAGATACGCAGTATTTT.

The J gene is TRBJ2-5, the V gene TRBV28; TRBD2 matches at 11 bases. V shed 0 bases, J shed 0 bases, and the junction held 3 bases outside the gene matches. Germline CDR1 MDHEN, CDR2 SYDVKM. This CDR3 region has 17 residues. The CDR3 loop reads CASSLWTSGAYQETQYF. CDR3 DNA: TGTGCCAGCAGTTTATGGACTAGCGGGGCGTACCAAGAGACCCAGTACTTC.

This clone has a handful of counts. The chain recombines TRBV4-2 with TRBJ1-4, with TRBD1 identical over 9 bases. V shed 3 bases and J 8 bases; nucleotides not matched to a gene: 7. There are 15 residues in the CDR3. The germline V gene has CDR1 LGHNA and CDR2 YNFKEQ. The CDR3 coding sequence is TGTGCCAGCAGCCACCCGGGACAGGGACTAGAAAAACTGTTTTTT. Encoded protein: CASSHPGQGLEKLFF.

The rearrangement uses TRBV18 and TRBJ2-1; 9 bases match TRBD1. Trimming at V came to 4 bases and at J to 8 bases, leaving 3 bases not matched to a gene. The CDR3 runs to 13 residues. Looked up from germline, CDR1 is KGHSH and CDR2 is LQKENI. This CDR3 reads CASSQTGGHEQFF. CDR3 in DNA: TGTGCCAGCTCACAGACAGGGGGGCATGAGCAGTTCTTC.

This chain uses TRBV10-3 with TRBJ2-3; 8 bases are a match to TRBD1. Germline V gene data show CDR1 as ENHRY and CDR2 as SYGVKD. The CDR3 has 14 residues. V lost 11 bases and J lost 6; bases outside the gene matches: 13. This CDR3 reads CAARTGNDVDTQYF. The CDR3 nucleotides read TGTGCCGCCCGGACAGGGAACGATGTCGATACGCAGTATTTT.

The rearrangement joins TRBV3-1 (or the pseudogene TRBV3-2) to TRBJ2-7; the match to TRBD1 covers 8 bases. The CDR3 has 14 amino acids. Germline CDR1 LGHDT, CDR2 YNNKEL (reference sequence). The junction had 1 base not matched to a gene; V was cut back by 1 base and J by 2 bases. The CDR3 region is CASSQGTGTYEQYF. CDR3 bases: TGTGCCAGCAGCCAAGGGACAGGGACCTACGAGCAGTACTTC.

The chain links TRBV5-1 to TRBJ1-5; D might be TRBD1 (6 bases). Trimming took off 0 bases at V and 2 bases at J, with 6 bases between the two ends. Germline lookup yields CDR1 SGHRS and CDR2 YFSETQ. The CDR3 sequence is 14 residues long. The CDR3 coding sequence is TGCGCCAGCAGCTTGGCAGGGGGCAATCAGCCCCAGCATTTT. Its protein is CASSLAGGNQPQHF.

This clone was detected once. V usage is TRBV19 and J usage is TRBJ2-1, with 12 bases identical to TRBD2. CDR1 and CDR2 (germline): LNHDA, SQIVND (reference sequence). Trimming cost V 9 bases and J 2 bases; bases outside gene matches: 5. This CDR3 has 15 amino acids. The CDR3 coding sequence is TGTGCCAGCCAGACTAGCGGGGGTACCTACAATGAGCAGTTCTTC. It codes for CASQTSGGTYNEQFF.

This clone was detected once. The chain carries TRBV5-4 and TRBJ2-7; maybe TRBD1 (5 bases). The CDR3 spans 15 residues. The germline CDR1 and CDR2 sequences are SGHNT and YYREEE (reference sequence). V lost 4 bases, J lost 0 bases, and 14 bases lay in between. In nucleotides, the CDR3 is TGTGCCAGCAGCAAAGCAGGGCGTCTCTCCTACGAGCAGTACTTC. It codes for CASSKAGRLSYEQYF.

The DNA of the CDR3 is TGTGCCAGCAGCCCCCTAGGGTGGCGGGACAGATACAATGAGCAGTTCTTC. This sequence encodes CASSPLGWRDRYNEQFF. The chain has TRBV11-2 and TRBJ2-1; weak D call: TRBD1 (7 bases). The CDR3 runs 17 residues. Germline CDR1 reads SGHAT; CDR2 reads FQNNGV. Trimming shortened V by 5 bases and J by 4 bases, and 21 bases separated the two germline ends.

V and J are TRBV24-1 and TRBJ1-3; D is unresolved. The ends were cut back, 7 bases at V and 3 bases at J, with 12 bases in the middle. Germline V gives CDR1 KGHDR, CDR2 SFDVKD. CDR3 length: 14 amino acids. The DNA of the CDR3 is TGTGCCACCAGCCAGACGGGGAGTGGAAACACCATATATTTT. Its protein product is CATSQTGSGNTIYF.

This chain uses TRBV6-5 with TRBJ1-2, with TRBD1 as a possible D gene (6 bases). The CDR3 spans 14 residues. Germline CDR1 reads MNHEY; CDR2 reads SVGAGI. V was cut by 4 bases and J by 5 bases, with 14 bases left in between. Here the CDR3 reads CASSSPDSLYGYTF. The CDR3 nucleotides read TGTGCCAGCAGTTCCCCGGACAGTTTGTATGGCTACACCTTC.

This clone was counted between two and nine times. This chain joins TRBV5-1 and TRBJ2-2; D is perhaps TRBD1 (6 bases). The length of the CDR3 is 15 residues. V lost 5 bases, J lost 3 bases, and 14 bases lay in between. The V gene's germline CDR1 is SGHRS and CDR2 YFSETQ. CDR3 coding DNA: TGCGCCAGCAGTTTACAGGGCCCCGACACCGGGGAGCTGTTTTTT. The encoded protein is CASSLQGPDTGELFF. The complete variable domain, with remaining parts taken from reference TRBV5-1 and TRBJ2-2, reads KAGVTQTPRYLIKTRGQQVTLSCSPISGHRSVSWYQQTPGQGLQFLFEYFSETQRNKGNFPGRFSGRQFSNSRSEMNVSTLELGDSALYLCASSLQGPDTGELFFGEGSRLTVL.

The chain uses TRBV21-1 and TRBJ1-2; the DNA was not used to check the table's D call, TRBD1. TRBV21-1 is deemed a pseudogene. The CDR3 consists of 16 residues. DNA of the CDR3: TGTGCCAGCAGCAAATCTACCTACAGGGCCCTTGAAGGCTACACCTTC. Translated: CASSKSTYRALEGYTF.

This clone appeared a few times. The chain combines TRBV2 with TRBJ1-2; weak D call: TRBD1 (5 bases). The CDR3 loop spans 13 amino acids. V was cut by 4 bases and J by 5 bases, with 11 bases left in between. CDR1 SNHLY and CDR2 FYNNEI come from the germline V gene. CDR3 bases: TGTGCCAGCAGTGGGGGCAGCAGTTATGGCTACACCTTC. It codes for CASSGGSSYGYTF.